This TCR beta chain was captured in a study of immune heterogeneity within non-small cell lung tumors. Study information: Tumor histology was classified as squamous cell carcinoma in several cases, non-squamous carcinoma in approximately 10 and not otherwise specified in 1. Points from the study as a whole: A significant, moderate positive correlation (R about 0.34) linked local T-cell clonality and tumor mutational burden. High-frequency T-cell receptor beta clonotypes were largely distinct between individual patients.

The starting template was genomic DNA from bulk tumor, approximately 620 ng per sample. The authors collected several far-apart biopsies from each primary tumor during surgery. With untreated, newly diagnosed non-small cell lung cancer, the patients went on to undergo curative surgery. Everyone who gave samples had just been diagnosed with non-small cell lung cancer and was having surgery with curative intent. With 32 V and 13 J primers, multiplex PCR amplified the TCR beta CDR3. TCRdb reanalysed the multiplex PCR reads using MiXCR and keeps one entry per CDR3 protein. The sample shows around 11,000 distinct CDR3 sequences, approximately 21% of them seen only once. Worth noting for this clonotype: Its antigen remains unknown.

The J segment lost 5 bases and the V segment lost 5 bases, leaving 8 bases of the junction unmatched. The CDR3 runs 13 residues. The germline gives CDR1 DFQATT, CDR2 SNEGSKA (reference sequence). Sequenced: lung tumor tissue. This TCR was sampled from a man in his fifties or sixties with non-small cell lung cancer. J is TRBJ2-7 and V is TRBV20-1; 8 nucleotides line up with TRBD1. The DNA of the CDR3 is TGCAGTGCTGGGGACAGGATACCCGACGAGCAGTACTTC. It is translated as CSAGDRIPDEQYF.